Sequencing of this T cell receptor (beta chain) was carried out in a study of blood T cell repertoires in COVID-19. Study-wide background: Sample material is recorded as cDNA or gDNA derived from T cells, B-cell-depleted T cells, or PBMCs.

Produced via immunoSEQ multiplex PCR; TCRdb's table is partial and in-frame only. The sample lists 55,000 to 75,000 clones; around 80% were seen once. With 5 bases removed from V and 2 bases from J, the gap between germline ends came to 16 bases. CDR1 is MNHNY, CDR2 SVGAGI, per germline (reference sequence). There are 17 residues in the CDR3. The rearrangement uses TRBV6-6 and TRBJ2-6, with a possible D match to TRBD2 (6 bases). The sample was peripheral blood. This TCR came from a human donor in a cohort sampled during active COVID-19. Written as DNA, the CDR3 is TGTGCCAGCAGTCACCAGGGAAGGAGGGCTGGGGCCAACGTCCTGACTTTC. Translated, it gives CASSHQGRRAGANVLTF.